The rows below give T cell receptor beta chains drawn from one sample of a study of cytotoxic CD8 clonotypes in ibrutinib-treated CLL. Method: immunoSEQ multiplex PCR; TCRdb's copy keeps in-frame clones and lacks some. Of around 91,000 clones listed, approximately 86% are singletons. The sample in question was PBMCs, obtained before ibrutinib treatment. The receptors originated from a human donor with chronic lymphocytic leukemia. Both conserved end residues are part of each CDR3. Each record gives: CDR3 DNA, CDR3 protein, clone size, V gene, J gene, D gene. A D gene is named only where the DNA matches it firmly. The listing skips clone size in some rows; elsewhere it reads once, few, many or a size class.

TGTGCCAGCAGCAAGTCCAACGAGGGTGCGGGTCGGGACTCCTACGAGCAGTACTTC	CASSKSNEGAGRDSYEQYF	-	TRBV21-1	TRBJ2-7	-
TGTGCCAGCTCACCACCGTGGATGTACGAGCAGTACTTC	CASSPPWMYEQYF	-	TRBV18	TRBJ2-7	-
TGCGCCAGCAGTGGGACAGCTACGAACACTGAAGCTTTCTTT	CASSGTATNTEAFF	-	TRBV4-1	TRBJ1-1	TRBD1
TGTGCCAGCAGTTCCAGGGCGGGTCGGAGCGGGGCGCGCTCCTACGAGCAGTACTTC	CASSSRAGRSGARSYEQYF	-	TRBV13	TRBJ2-7	TRBD2
TGCGCCAGCAGCTTGGGGCCTCCCTACGAGCAGTACTTC	CASSLGPPYEQYF	-	TRBV5-1	TRBJ2-7	-
TGTGCCACCAGCAGAGATTCCCGGGGGGCAGGTGGCTACACCTTC	CATSRDSRGAGGYTF	-	TRBV15	TRBJ1-2	-
TGTGCCAGCAGCTTAACGGGGACGAAAGAGACCCAGTACTTC	CASSLTGTKETQYF	-	TRBV5-6	TRBJ2-5	-
TGTGCCAGCAGGCCGTCCGGGACTAGCGTTTACGAGCAGTACTTC	CASRPSGTSVYEQYF	-	TRBV6-5	TRBJ2-7	TRBD2
TGCGCCAGCAGCCAAGTCCCGGGCTCTGGGGCCAACGTCCTGACTTTC	CASSQVPGSGANVLTF	-	TRBV4-1	TRBJ2-6	-
TGTGCCAGCAGCCAACGGACAGGGAGGTTAGAAGCTTTCTTT	CASSQRTGRLEAFF	-	TRBV27	TRBJ1-1	TRBD1
TGTGCCAGCTCACCTGGTAATGGGCAGCTAAATGAAAAACTGTTTTTT	CASSPGNGQLNEKLFF	-	TRBV18	TRBJ1-4	-
TGTGCCAGCAGCTTAATGTCGCCCGCGGCTAGCGATGAGCAGTTCTTC	CASSLMSPAASDEQFF	-	TRBV7-3	TRBJ2-1	-
TGTGCCAGTACCCCGACTAGCGGGCCTACCTACGAGCAGTACTTC	CASTPTSGPTYEQYF	-	TRBV19	TRBJ2-7	TRBD2
TGTGCCAGTAGCAAGACGGATAACTATGGCTACACCTTC	CASSKTDNYGYTF	-	TRBV19	TRBJ1-2	-
TGTGCCAGCAGCTCAGGACTAGCGGGATACACCGGGGAGCTGTTTTTT	CASSSGLAGYTGELFF	once	TRBV5-4	TRBJ2-2	TRBD2
TGCAGCGTGACCCAGGCCGTCTACGAGCAGTACTTC	CSVTQAVYEQYF	-	TRBV29-1	TRBJ2-7	-
TGTGCCAGTAGCAGCGGCGACTACTATGGCTACACCTTC	CASSSGDYYGYTF	-	TRBV19	TRBJ1-2	-
TGCGCCAGCAGCTCGTACGGACAGGGAGAAGAGCAGTACTTC	CASSSYGQGEEQYF	-	TRBV5-1	TRBJ2-7	TRBD1
TGTGCCAGCAGCCCCTATAGCGGGACTAGCACAGATACGCAGTATTTT	CASSPYSGTSTDTQYF	-	TRBV5-5	TRBJ2-3	TRBD2
TGCGCCAGCAGAGGGGGAACTGAAGCTTTCTTT	CASRGGTEAFF	-	TRBV5-1	TRBJ1-1	-
TGTGCCAGCAGCATGGCCGGGGGTGGAGAGACCCAGTACTTC	CASSMAGGGETQYF	few	TRBV7-7	TRBJ2-5	-
TGTGCCAGCAGCCCGACTAGCGGGAGTCGGGGGGAGCAGTTCTTC	CASSPTSGSRGEQFF	-	TRBV11-3	TRBJ2-1	TRBD2
TGTGCCAGTAGTACGAACCGGGACAGTGAGCAGTTCTTC	CASSTNRDSEQFF	once	TRBV19	TRBJ2-1	TRBD1
TGTGCCAGCACCCCTGTTAATGAGCAGTTCTTC	CASTPVNEQFF	-	TRBV11-2	TRBJ2-1	-
TGCAGCGTTGCATCTGTCAATCAGCCCCAGCATTTT	CSVASVNQPQHF	-	TRBV29-1	TRBJ1-5	-
TGTGCCAGCAGCTTAGATGGGCTTTTGGATCAGCCCCAGCATTTT	CASSLDGLLDQPQHF	-	TRBV11-2	TRBJ1-5	-
TGTGCCAGCTCACCAGACCAGCTTAGCTCCTACAATGAGCAGTTCTTC	CASSPDQLSSYNEQFF	-	TRBV18	TRBJ2-1	-
TGTGCCAGCAGCTTGTATGGCGGTCAAGAGACCCAGTACTTC	CASSLYGGQETQYF	-	TRBV5-6	TRBJ2-5	-
TGTGCCAGCAGACAACAAGTTAACTATGGCTACACCTTC	CASRQQVNYGYTF	once	TRBV27	TRBJ1-2	-
TGTGCCAGCAGCGGTACCCGGGGGGTCCTATATGGCTACACCTTC	CASSGTRGVLYGYTF	-	TRBV9	TRBJ1-2	-
TGCAGTGCGGGGTCACCCCCTGAAGCTTTCTTT	CSAGSPPEAFF	-	TRBV20-1	TRBJ1-1	-
TGCAGCGCCCAGGACATGACTATGAGGGGGTACCTCTCTGGAAACACCATATATTTT	CSAQDMTMRGYLSGNTIYF	once	TRBV29-1	TRBJ1-3	-
TGCGCCAGCAGCTTGGCTAGGGGGATGGATGGCTACACCTTC	CASSLARGMDGYTF	-	TRBV5-1	TRBJ1-2	-
TGTGCCAGCAGCTTAGGGGCAGGGGCCGCCGAAAAACTGTTTTTT	CASSLGAGAAEKLFF	once	TRBV11-3	TRBJ1-4	-
TGCGCCAGCAGCTTGGTAGCGGGGGGCGAGCAGTACTTC	CASSLVAGGEQYF	-	TRBV5-1	TRBJ2-7	TRBD2
TGTGCCAGCAGCAGAACGGGACTCCCCCGTGAGACCCAGTACTTC	CASSRTGLPRETQYF	-	TRBV7-2	TRBJ2-5	-
TGCGCCAGCAGGCTGACAGAGGATTCACCCCTCCACTTT	CASRLTEDSPLHF	-	TRBV5-1	TRBJ1-6	-
TGTGCCAGCATTCGCGCCCTCCGGGACACCAGGTACGAGCAGTACTTC	CASIRALRDTRYEQYF	-	TRBV2	TRBJ2-7	-
TGTGCCAGCAGTTTACTTATCCGTACCGGGGAGCTGTTTTTT	CASSLLIRTGELFF	-	TRBV28	TRBJ2-2	-
TGTGCCAGCAGCTTAGGGGTACCGGGCCCCGGGGAGCTGTTTTTT	CASSLGVPGPGELFF	-	TRBV11-3	TRBJ2-2	-
TGTGCCAGCAGTCGCCCGGGACAGGACACCGGGGAGCTGTTTTTT	CASSRPGQDTGELFF	-	TRBV6-5	TRBJ2-2	TRBD1
TGCGCCAGCAGCCATCACCTACCACGGTCTAGCGGGAGGTCTTACTCCTACGAGCAGTACTTC	CASSHHLPRSSGRSYSYEQYF	-	TRBV4-3	TRBJ2-7	TRBD2
TGTGCCAGCTCAGGTAGCCTCGTATCCGAGCAGTACTTC	CASSGSLVSEQYF	-	TRBV18	TRBJ2-7	-
TGTGCCAGCAGTGCTTTGCGGGGGCAGAATGAGCAGTTCTTC	CASSALRGQNEQFF	-	TRBV2	TRBJ2-1	-
TGTGTCAGAACCACTCGGGGGGAGGCCCAGTACTTC	CVRTTRGEAQYF	-	TRBV7-5	TRBJ2-5	-
TGTGCCTGGAGCGTCAACAGGGGTGGGTCTAATGAAAAACTGTTTTTT	CAWSVNRGGSNEKLFF	-	TRBV30	TRBJ1-4	TRBD1
TGTGCCAGCAGCTACCCGAACTCTGAAGCTTTCTTT	CASSYPNSEAFF	-	TRBV7-9	TRBJ1-1	-
TGTGCCAGTAGTCCAAAGAGAGGGGGCCTAGGCTATGGCTACACCTTC	CASSPKRGGLGYGYTF	few	TRBV19	TRBJ1-2	TRBD1
TGTGCCAGCAGCTTATGGGGGACAGGGAGCACAGATACGCAGTATTTT	CASSLWGTGSTDTQYF	-	TRBV7-2	TRBJ2-3	TRBD1
TGCGCCAGCTGGAGCGGGAGGTACACAGATACGCAGTATTTT	CASWSGRYTDTQYF	-	TRBV10-2	TRBJ2-3	TRBD2
TGTGCCAGCAGACCCAGCTCCTACAATGAGCAGTTCTTC	CASRPSSYNEQFF	-	TRBV27	TRBJ2-1	-
TGCGCCAGCAGCTTGGTTAGCCGCTTC	CASSLVSRF	-	TRBV5-1	TRBJ1-2	-
TGTGCCAGCAGCCCGGACCTCCCACAGGGGGCTACCGTTACGATTAGCAATCAGCCCCAGCATTTT	CASSPDLPQGATVTISNQPQHF	-	TRBV28	TRBJ1-5	TRBD1
TGTGCCAGCAGCTTGGGACCACTAGTAGAGCAGTACTTC	CASSLGPLVEQYF	-	TRBV11-3	TRBJ2-7	-
TGTGCCAGCAGTTTATCCGGGACAGGGAAACAGCCCCAGCATTTT	CASSLSGTGKQPQHF	-	TRBV28	TRBJ1-5	TRBD1